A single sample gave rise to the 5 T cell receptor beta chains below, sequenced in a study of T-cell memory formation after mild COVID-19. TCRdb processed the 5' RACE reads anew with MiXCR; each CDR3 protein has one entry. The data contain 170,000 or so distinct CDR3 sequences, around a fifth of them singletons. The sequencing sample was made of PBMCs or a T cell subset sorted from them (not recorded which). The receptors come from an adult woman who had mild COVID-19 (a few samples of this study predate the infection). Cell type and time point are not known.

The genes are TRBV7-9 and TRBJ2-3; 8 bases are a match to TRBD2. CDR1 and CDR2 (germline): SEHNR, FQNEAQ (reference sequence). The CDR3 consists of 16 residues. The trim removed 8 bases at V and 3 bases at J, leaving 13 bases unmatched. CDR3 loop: CASVLAGTRETDTQYF. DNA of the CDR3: TGTGCCAGCGTTTTAGCCGGGACTAGGGAAACAGATACGCAGTATTTT.

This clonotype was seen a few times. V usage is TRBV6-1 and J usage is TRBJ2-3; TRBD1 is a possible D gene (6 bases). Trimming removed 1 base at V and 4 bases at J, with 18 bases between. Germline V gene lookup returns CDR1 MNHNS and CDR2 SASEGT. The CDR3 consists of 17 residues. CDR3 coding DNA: TGTGCCAGCAGTGAAGTGGGGGCAGCCGGAGTCGCAGATACGCAGTATTTT. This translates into CASSEVGAAGVADTQYF.

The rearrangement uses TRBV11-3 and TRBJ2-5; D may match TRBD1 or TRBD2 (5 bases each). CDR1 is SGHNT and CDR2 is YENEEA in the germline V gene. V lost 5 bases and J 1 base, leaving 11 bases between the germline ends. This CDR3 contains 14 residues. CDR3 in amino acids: CASSDRGPQETQYF. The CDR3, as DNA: TGTGCCAGCAGCGATAGGGGACCCCAAGAGACCCAGTACTTC.

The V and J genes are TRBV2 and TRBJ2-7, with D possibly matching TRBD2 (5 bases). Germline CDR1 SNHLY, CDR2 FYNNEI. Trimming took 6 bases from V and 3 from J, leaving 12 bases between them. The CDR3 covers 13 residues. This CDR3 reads CASRDGGNYEQYF. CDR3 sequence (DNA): TGTGCCAGCAGGGACGGAGGAAACTACGAGCAGTACTTC.

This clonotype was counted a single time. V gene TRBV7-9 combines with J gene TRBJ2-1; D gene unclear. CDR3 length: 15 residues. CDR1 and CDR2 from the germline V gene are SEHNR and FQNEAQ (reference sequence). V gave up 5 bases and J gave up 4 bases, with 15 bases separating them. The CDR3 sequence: CASSPKTGPYNEQFF. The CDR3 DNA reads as TGTGCCAGCAGCCCGAAGACGGGTCCATACAATGAGCAGTTCTTC. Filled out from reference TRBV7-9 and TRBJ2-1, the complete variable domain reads DTGVSQNPRHKITKRGQNVTFRCDPISEHNRLYWYRQTLGQGPEFLTYFQNEAQLEKSRLLSDRFSAERPKGSFSTLEIQRTEQGDSAMYLCASSPKTGPYNEQFFGPGTRLTVL.